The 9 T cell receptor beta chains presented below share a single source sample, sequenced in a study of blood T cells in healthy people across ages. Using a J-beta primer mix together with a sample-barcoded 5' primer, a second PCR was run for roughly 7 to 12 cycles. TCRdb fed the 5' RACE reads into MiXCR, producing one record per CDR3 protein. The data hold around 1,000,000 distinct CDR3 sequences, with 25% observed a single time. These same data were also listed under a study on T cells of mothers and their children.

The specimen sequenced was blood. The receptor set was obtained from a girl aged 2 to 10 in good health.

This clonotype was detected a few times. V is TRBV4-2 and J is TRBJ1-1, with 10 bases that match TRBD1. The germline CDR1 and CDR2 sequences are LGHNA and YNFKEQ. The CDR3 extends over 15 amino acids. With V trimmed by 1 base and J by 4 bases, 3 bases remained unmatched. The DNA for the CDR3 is TGTGCCAGCAGCCAAGGACAGGGGGCCGGCACTGAAGCTTTCTTT. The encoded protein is CASSQGQGAGTEAFF.

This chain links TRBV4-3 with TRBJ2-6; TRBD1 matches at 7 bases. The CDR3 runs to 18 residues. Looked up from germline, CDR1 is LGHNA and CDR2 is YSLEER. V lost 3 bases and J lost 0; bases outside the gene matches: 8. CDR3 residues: CASSHHRDRISGANVLTF. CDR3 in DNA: TGCGCCAGCAGCCATCACCGGGACAGAATCTCTGGGGCCAACGTCCTGACTTTC.

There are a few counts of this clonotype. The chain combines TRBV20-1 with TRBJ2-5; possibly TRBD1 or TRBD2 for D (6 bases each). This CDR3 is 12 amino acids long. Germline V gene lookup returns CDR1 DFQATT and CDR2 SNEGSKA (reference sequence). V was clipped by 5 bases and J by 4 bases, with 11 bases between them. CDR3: CSALQGGETQYF. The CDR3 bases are TGCAGTGCTTTACAGGGAGGAGAGACCCAGTACTTC.

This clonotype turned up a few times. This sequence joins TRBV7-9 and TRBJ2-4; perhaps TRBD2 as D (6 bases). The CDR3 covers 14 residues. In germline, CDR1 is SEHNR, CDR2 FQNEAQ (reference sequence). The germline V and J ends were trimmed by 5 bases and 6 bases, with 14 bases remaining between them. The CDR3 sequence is CASSPRGTPNIQYF. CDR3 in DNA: TGTGCCAGCAGCCCCCGGGGGACCCCAAACATTCAGTACTTC.

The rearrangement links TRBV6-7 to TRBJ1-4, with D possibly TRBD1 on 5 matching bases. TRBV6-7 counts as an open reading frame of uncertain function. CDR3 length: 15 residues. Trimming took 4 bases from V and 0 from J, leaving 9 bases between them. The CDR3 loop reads CASSLGETTNEKLFF. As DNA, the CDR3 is TGTGCCAGCAGTTTGGGGGAGACAACTAATGAAAAACTGTTTTTT.

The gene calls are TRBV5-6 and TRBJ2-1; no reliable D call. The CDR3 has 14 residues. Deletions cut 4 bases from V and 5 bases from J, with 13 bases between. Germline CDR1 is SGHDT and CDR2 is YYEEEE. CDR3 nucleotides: TGTGCCAGCAGCATACTCACCCCTCACAATGAGCAGTTCTTC. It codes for CASSILTPHNEQFF.

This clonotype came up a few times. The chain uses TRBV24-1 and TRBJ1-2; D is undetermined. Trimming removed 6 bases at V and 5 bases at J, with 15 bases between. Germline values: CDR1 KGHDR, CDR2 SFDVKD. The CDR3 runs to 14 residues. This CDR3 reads CATSKDGLLYGYTF. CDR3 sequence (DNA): TGTGCCACCAGTAAGGACGGACTACTGTATGGCTACACCTTC.

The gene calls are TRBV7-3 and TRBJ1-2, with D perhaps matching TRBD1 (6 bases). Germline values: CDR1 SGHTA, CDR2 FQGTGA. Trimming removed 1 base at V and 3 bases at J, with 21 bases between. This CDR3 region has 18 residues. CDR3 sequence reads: CASSLRPPDGSGDYGYTF. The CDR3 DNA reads TGTGCCAGCAGCTTAAGGCCTCCGGACGGATCAGGGGACTATGGCTACACCTTC.

This CDR3 is CASSSPGLTYGYTF. CDR3 bases: TGTGCCAGCAGCTCGCCGGGACTAACTTATGGCTACACCTTC. This chain connects TRBV7-6 to TRBJ1-2; maybe TRBD1 (5 bases). The CDR3 has 14 amino acids. V was cut by 4 bases and J by 5 bases, with 14 bases left in between. From germline, CDR1 is SGHVS and CDR2 FNYEAQ.